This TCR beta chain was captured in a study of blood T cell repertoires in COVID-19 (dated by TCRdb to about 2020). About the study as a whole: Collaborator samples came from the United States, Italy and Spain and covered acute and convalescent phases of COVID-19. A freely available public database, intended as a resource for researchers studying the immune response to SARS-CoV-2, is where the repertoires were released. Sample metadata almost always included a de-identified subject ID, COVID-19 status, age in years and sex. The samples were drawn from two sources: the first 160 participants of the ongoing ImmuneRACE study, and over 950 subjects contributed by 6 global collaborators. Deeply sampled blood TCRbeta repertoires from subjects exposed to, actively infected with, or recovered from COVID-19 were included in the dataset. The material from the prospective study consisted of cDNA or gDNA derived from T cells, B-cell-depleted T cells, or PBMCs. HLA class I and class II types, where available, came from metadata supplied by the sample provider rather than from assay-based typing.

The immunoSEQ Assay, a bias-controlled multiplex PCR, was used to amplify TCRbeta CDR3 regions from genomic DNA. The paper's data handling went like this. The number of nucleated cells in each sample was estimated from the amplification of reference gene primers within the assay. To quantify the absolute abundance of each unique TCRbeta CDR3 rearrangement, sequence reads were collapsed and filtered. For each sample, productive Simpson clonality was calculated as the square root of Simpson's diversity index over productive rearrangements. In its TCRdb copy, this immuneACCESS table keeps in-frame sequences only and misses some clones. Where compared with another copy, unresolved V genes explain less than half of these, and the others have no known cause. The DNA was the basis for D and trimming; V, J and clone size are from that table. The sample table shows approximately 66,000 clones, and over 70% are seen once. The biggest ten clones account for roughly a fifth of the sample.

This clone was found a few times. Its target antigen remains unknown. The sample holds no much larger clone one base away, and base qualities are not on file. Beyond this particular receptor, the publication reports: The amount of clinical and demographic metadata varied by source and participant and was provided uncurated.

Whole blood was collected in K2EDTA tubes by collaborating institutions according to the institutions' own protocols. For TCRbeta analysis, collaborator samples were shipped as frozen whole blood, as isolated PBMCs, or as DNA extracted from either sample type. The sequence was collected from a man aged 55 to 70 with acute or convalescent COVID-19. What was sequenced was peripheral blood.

The CDR3 here reads CASSVAPNTEAFF. The nucleotides read TGTGCCAGCAGCGTGGCACCGAACACTGAAGCTTTCTTT. The V gene is TRBV9 and the J gene is TRBJ1-1, with the D gene call left open. The CDR3 numbers 13 residues from cysteine through phenylalanine. Of the read, only the CDR3 DNA is kept; its 39 bases are in frame from base 1. V drops 2 bases and J drops 1 base, leaving 6 bases in between. The germline V gene provides CDR1 SGDLS and CDR2 YYNGEE. This CDR3, with the reference TRBV9 and TRBJ1-1 proteins standing in past its ends, gives the full variable domain DSGVTQTPKHLITATGQRVTLRCSPRSGDLSVYWYQQSLDQGLQFLIQYYNGEERAKGNILERFSAQQFPDLHSELNLSSLELGDSALYFCASSVAPNTEAFFGQGTRLTVV.